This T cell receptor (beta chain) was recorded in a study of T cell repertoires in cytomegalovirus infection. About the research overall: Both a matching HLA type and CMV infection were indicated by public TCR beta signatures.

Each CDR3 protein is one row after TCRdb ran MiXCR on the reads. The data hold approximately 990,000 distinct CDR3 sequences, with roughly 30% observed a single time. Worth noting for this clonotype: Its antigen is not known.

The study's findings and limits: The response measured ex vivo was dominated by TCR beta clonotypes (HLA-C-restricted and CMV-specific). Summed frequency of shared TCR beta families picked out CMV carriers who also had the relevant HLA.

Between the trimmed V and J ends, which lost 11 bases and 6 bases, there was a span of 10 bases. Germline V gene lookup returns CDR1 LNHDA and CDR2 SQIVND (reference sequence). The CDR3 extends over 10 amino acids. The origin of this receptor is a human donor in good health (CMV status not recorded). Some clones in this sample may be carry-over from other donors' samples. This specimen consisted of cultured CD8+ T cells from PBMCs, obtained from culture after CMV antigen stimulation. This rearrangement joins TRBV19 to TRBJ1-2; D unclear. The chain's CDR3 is CASERDGYTF. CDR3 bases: TGTGCCTCGGAAAGAGATGGCTACACCTTC.